This T cell receptor (beta chain) comes out of a study of T cells in Graves' hyperthyroidism and ophthalmopathy. As for the study in general: Peripheral blood was collected at initial diagnosis, before any treatment.

Amplification yielded TCR beta CDR3 regions, with RNA transcripts as the source. The study used the HTBI primer set for a first-round RT-PCR of the TCR CDR3. TCRdb reprocessed the multiplex PCR reads via MiXCR and lists one record per CDR3 protein. This table has 350,000 to 400,000 distinct CDR3 sequences, about 18% appearing once. With duration under 3 months, ophthalmopathy was active: Clinical Activity Score at least 3, NOSPECS at least 4. Fresh peripheral blood, about 10 ml of it, supplied the PBMCs. The V gene lost 1 base and the J gene lost 8 bases, with 11 bases spanning the gap. Germline CDR1 and CDR2: LGHDT and YNNKEL (reference sequence). The length of the CDR3 is 14 residues. Notes on the study in general: Stable hyperthyroidism was told apart from ophthalmopathy by a model built on 13 V-J features.

At least ten counts were recorded for this clonotype. Its antigen is unidentified. This chain joins TRBV3-1 and TRBJ1-4; D possibly corresponds to TRBD1 (6 bases). The origin of this receptor is a young man with Graves' ophthalmopathy. Sequencing was done on a sample of blood. CDR3: CASSQGGGHEKLFF. CDR3 in DNA: TGTGCCAGCAGCCAAGGAGGGGGTCACGAAAAACTGTTTTTT.